This T cell receptor (beta chain) was recorded in a study of blood T cell repertoires in COVID-19. Sequencing used immunoSEQ multiplex PCR; TCRdb keeps in-frame clones, though not all of them. The sample carries about 69,000 clones, about 84% recorded once. The CDR3 extends over 13 amino acids. Germline trimming cut 8 bases from V and 6 bases from J; bases unmatched to any gene: 8. Germline loops: CDR1 SQVTM, CDR2 ANQGSEA. The origin of this receptor is a middle-aged man with COVID-19, enrolled during active disease. The V call is TRBV29-1, the J call TRBJ2-3; 10 bases map to TRBD2. Sequenced material: peripheral blood. CDR3 DNA sequence: TGCAGCTTGAGCGGGGGGGCCGCGGATACGCAGTATTTT. Translation gives CSLSGGAADTQYF.